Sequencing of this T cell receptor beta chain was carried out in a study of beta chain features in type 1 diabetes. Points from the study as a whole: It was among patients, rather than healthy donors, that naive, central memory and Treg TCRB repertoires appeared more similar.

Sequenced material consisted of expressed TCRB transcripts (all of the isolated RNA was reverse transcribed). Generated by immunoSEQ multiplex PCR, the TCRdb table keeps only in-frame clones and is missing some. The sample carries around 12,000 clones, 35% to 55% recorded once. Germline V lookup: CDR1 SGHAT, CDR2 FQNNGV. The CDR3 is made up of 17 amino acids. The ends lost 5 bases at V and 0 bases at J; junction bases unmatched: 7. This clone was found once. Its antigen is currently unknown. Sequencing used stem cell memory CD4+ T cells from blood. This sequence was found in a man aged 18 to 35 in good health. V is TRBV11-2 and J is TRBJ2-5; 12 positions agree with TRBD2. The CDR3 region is CASSPGTSGPNQETQYF. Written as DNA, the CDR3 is TGTGCCAGCAGCCCAGGGACTAGCGGGCCAAACCAAGAGACCCAGTACTTC.